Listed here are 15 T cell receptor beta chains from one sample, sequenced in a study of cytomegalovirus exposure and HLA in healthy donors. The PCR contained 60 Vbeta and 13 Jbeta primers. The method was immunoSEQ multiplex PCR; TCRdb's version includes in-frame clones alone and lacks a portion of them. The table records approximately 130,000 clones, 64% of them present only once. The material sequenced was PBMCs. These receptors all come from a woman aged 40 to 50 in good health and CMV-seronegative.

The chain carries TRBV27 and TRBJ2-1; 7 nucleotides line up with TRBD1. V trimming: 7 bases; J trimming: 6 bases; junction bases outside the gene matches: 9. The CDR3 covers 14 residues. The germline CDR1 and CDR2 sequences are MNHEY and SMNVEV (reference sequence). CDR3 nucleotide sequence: TGTGCCAGCAACCGACAGGGATTTGGCAATGAGCAGTTCTTC. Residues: CASNRQGFGNEQFF.

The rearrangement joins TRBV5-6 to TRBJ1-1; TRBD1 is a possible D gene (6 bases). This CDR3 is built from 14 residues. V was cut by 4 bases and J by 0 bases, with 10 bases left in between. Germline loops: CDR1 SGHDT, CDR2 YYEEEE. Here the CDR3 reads CASSKGHLNTEAFF. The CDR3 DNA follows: TGTGCCAGCAGCAAGGGACACCTGAACACTGAAGCTTTCTTT.

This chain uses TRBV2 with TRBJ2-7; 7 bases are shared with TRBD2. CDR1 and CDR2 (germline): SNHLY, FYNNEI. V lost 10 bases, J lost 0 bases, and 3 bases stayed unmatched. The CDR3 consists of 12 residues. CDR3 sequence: CATSGDSYEQYF. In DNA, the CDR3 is TGTGCCACGAGCGGGGACTCCTACGAGCAGTACTTC.

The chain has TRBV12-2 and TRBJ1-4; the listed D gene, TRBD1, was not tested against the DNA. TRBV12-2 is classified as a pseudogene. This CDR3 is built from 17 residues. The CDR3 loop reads CASRLALDRDVDEKLFF. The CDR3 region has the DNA TGTGCAAGTCGCTTAGCTTTAGACAGGGACGTAGATGAAAAACTGTTTTTT.

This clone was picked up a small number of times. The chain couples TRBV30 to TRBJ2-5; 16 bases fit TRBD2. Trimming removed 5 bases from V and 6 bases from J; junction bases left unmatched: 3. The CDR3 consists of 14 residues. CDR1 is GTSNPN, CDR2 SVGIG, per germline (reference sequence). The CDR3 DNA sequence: TGTGCCTGGGGGACTAGCGGGGGGGAAAAGACCCAGTACTTC. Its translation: CAWGTSGGEKTQYF.

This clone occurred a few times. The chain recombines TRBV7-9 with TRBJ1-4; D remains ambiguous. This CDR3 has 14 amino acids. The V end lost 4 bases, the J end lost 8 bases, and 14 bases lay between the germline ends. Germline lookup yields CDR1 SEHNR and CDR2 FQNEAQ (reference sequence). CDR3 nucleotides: TGTGCCAGCAGCTACACCGGACTTGTCGAAAAACTGTTTTTT. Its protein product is CASSYTGLVEKLFF.

CDR3 DNA sequence: TGTGCCAGCAGTGACGGGACAGGGGGAGTGGATGGCTACACCTTC. Amino acids: CASSDGTGGVDGYTF. The chain employs TRBV6-6 and TRBJ1-2; 11 nucleotides match TRBD1. V lost 5 bases, J lost 6 bases, and 8 bases stayed unmatched. The CDR3 extends over 15 amino acids. The germline V gene encodes CDR1 MNHNY and CDR2 SVGAGI (reference sequence).

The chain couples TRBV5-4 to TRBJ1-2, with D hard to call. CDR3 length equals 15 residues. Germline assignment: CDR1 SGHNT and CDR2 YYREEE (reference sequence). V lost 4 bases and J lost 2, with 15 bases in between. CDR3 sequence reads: CASSTTPGGNYGYTF. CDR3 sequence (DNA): TGTGCCAGCAGCACCACTCCGGGAGGAAACTATGGCTACACCTTC.

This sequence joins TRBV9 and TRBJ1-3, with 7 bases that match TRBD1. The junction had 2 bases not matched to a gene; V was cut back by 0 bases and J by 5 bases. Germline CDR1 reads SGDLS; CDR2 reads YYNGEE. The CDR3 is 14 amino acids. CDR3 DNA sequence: TGTGCCAGCAGCGTAGCGGGACAGCGAAACACCATATATTTT. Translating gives CASSVAGQRNTIYF. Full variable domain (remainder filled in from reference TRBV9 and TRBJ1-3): DSGVTQTPKHLITATGQRVTLRCSPRSGDLSVYWYQQSLDQGLQFLIQYYNGEERAKGNILERFSAQQFPDLHSELNLSSLELGDSALYFCASSVAGQRNTIYFGEGSWLTVV.

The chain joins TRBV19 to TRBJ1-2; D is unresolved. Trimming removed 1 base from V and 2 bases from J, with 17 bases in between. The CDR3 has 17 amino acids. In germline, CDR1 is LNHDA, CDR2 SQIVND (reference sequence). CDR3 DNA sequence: TGTGCCAGTAGTATAGCGAACCGCCTTCGGGTAAACTATGGCTACACCTTC. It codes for CASSIANRLRVNYGYTF.

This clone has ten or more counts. The CDR3 DNA sequence: TGTGCCAGCAGCCAAGACAGGGTGCATGGCTACACCTTC. Its protein is CASSQDRVHGYTF. The chain joins TRBV5-6 to TRBJ1-2; 7 bases match TRBD1. V dropped 4 bases and J dropped 6; count of bases not matched to a gene: 6. The CDR3 loop spans 13 amino acids. The germline CDR1 and CDR2 sequences are SGHDT and YYEEEE.

The CDR3 coding sequence is TGTGCCAGCAGCGTAGGCGGTAGAAACACTGAAGCTTTCTTT. Its translation: CASSVGGRNTEAFF. The gene calls are TRBV9 and TRBJ1-1; D remains unclear. The CDR3 totals 14 residues. V lost 0 bases to trimming and J lost 2 bases, with 8 bases between them. Germline CDR1 SGDLS, CDR2 YYNGEE.

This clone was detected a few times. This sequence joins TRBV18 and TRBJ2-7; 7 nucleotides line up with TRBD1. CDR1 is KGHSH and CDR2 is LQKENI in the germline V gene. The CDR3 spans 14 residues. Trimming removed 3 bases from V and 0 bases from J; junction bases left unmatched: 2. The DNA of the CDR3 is TGTGCCAGCTCACCTTGGGACAGCTCCTACGAGCAGTACTTC. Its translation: CASSPWDSSYEQYF.

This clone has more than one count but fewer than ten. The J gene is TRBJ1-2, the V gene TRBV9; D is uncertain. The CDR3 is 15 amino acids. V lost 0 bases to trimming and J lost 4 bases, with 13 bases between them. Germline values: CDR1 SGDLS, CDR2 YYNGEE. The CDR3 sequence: CASSVDTRRGYGYTF. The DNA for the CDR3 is TGTGCCAGCAGCGTAGACACCCGACGCGGCTATGGCTACACCTTC.

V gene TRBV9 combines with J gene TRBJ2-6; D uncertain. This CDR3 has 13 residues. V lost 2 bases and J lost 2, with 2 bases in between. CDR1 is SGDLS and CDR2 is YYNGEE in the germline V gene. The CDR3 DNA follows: TGTGCCAGCAGCGTTACTGGGGCCAACGTCCTGACTTTC. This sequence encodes CASSVTGANVLTF.